The clone carrying this T cell receptor beta chain was observed a few times. Its antigen is as yet unknown. An equimolar mix of two oligonucleotides served as the beta constant-region primer for TRBC1 and TRBC2. Ligated cDNA was amplified by four rounds of PCR with nested alpha and beta constant-region primers and SP2. One entry per CDR3 protein, called by TCRdb with MiXCR from the UMI-ligation and nested PCR reads. The repertoire holds around 140,000 distinct CDR3 sequences, with approximately 24% as singletons. After CD4 positive bead selection, the CD4-negative fraction gave CD8 T cells. This sample is drawn from a study of naive and memory T cell subsets. Regarding the study as a whole: Especially in CD8 cells, naive repertoires contained a few larger clonotypes, possibly CD45RA-re-expressing memory cells. Over 90% of naive TCR sequences appeared only once after error correction, unlike memory subsets. Activation and differentiation may alter RNA-based TCR counts.

CDR1 MDHEN and CDR2 SYDVKM come from the germline V gene. There are 14 residues in the CDR3. The V end lost 7 bases, the J end lost 2 bases, and 12 bases lay between the germline ends. The V and J genes are TRBV28 and TRBJ2-1; no reliable D call. The sequence came from a human donor in good health. The sample comprised naive CD4+ T cells from blood. The CDR3 protein is CASTAVGTYNEQFF. DNA for the CDR3: TGTGCCAGCACCGCTGTGGGGACCTACAATGAGCAGTTCTTC.